Described below is a single T cell receptor (beta chain) sequence and its context. Antigen specificity is unknown. This sample is part of a study of cytomegalovirus exposure and HLA in healthy donors. The trim removed 2 bases at V and 0 bases at J, leaving 7 bases unmatched. Germline V gives CDR1 LNHDA, CDR2 SQIVND (reference sequence). The CDR3 has 18 residues. Points from the study as a whole: The HLA-A and HLA-B alleles of most subjects were reportedly predicted accurately from TCR beta sequences.

In the PCR, 60 Vbeta and 13 Jbeta primers were used. Using immunoSEQ multiplex PCR, the repertoire was profiled, and TCRdb retains in-frame clones only, with some absent. This sample's table has around 140,000 clones. Sequenced: PBMCs. The chain recombines TRBV19 with TRBJ2-2, with 9 positions matching TRBD2. The receptor was isolated from a man between 18 and 35 years old in good health and CMV-seronegative. The CDR3 is CASSISLAGYANTGELFF. DNA for the CDR3: TGTGCCAGTAGTATAAGCCTAGCGGGATACGCGAACACCGGGGAGCTGTTTTTT.